A selection of T cell receptor beta chains follows, all from one sample in a study of blood T cell repertoires in COVID-19. Libraries were prepared by immunoSEQ multiplex PCR; TCRdb keeps only in-frame clonotypes and omits some of them. The data hold about 160,000 clones, with around 92% observed a single time. Material for sequencing was peripheral blood. The receptor source for this set is a man in his thirties or forties with COVID-19, enrolled during active disease. Each CDR3 is given with its conserved first and last residue. The D gene is left open where the match is weak. Size is stated for part of the rows, as once, few or many counts, or as a class when the clone is expanded.

clone size: .
D gene: .
V gene: TRBV2
J gene: TRBJ2-3
CDR3 protein: CASNADSTDTQYF
CDR3 DNA: TGTGCCAGCAATGCAGATAGCACAGATACGCAGTATTTT

clone size: .
D gene: TRBD1
V gene: TRBV9
J gene: TRBJ2-1
CDR3 protein: CASSARDRGHEQFF
CDR3 DNA: TGTGCCAGCAGCGCCCGGGACAGGGGCCATGAGCAGTTCTTC

clone size: .
D gene: TRBD1
V gene: TRBV2
J gene: TRBJ2-3
CDR3 protein: CASSFTGAADTQYF
CDR3 DNA: TGTGCCAGCAGTTTCACAGGGGCTGCAGATACGCAGTATTTT

clone size: .
D gene: .
V gene: TRBV4-2
J gene: TRBJ1-1
CDR3 protein: CASSQDGGPNTEAFF
CDR3 DNA: TGTGCCAGCAGCCAAGATGGGGGCCCAAACACTGAAGCTTTCTTT

clone size: .
D gene: .
V gene: TRBV10-3
J gene: TRBJ2-7
CDR3 protein: CAISVGPPEQYF
CDR3 DNA: TGTGCCATCAGTGTTGGGCCTCCCGAGCAGTACTTC

clone size: .
D gene: .
V gene: TRBV30
J gene: TRBJ1-2
CDR3 protein: CAWTYGGLRDYTF
CDR3 DNA: TGTGCCTGGACCTACGGGGGATTAAGGGACTACACCTTC

clone size: .
D gene: TRBD1
V gene: TRBV13
J gene: TRBJ2-7
CDR3 protein: CASSWTGSDNYEQYF
CDR3 DNA: TGTGCCAGCAGCTGGACAGGGTCAGATAACTACGAGCAGTACTTC

clone size: .
D gene: TRBD1
V gene: TRBV5-1
J gene: TRBJ2-7
CDR3 protein: CASSLGQGVYEQYF
CDR3 DNA: TGCGCCAGCAGCTTGGGACAGGGGGTCTACGAGCAGTACTTC

clone size: .
D gene: TRBD1
V gene: TRBV5-5
J gene: TRBJ1-1
CDR3 protein: CASSWTGSQNTEAFF
CDR3 DNA: TGTGCCAGCAGCTGGACAGGGAGTCAGAACACTGAAGCTTTCTTT

clone size: .
D gene: TRBD2
V gene: TRBV7-8
J gene: TRBJ2-5
CDR3 protein: CASSIVAGSRQETQYF
CDR3 DNA: TGTGCCAGCAGCATCGTAGCGGGAAGCCGACAAGAGACCCAGTACTTC

clone size: .
D gene: TRBD1
V gene: TRBV7-2
J gene: TRBJ2-7
CDR3 protein: CASSLEGTATYEQYF
CDR3 DNA: TGTGCCAGCAGCTTAGAAGGGACAGCTACCTACGAGCAGTACTTC

clone size: .
D gene: TRBD1
V gene: TRBV9
J gene: TRBJ1-2
CDR3 protein: CASSPDRLNYGYTF
CDR3 DNA: TGTGCCAGCAGCCCGGACAGGTTGAACTATGGCTACACCTTC

clone size: .
D gene: TRBD1
V gene: TRBV9
J gene: TRBJ1-3
CDR3 protein: CASSDRDRGNTIYF
CDR3 DNA: TGTGCCAGCAGCGATCGGGACAGGGGAAACACCATATATTTT

clone size: .
D gene: TRBD1
V gene: TRBV7-8
J gene: TRBJ1-1
CDR3 protein: CASSPRTGGMNTEAFF
CDR3 DNA: TGTGCCAGCAGCCCCCGGACAGGGGGGATGAACACTGAAGCTTTCTTT

clone size: once
D gene: TRBD1
V gene: TRBV10-3
J gene: TRBJ1-6
CDR3 protein: CAISEPGQGVGNSPLHF
CDR3 DNA: TGTGCCATCAGTGAGCCCGGACAGGGAGTAGGTAATTCACCCCTCCACTTT

clone size: once
D gene: .
V gene: TRBV18
J gene: TRBJ1-6
CDR3 protein: CASSPQGVYNSPLHF
CDR3 DNA: TGTGCCAGCTCACCACAGGGGGTTTATAATTCACCCCTCCACTTT

clone size: .
D gene: TRBD1
V gene: TRBV14
J gene: TRBJ1-3
CDR3 protein: CASGLTGGNTIYF
CDR3 DNA: TGTGCCAGCGGCTTGACAGGGGGAAACACCATATATTTT

clone size: .
D gene: .
V gene: TRBV27
J gene: TRBJ1-6
CDR3 protein: CASSLSRDWPLHF
CDR3 DNA: TGTGCCAGCAGTTTATCCAGGGATTGGCCCCTCCACTTT

clone size: .
D gene: .
V gene: TRBV6-5
J gene: TRBJ1-1
CDR3 protein: CASSWTQNTEAFF
CDR3 DNA: TGTGCCAGCAGTTGGACACAGAACACTGAAGCTTTCTTT

clone size: .
D gene: .
V gene: TRBV27
J gene: TRBJ2-6
CDR3 protein: CASSPYRAGANVLTF
CDR3 DNA: TGTGCCAGCAGTCCATACAGGGCTGGGGCCAACGTCCTGACTTTC

clone size: .
D gene: TRBD1
V gene: TRBV10-3
J gene: TRBJ1-3
CDR3 protein: CASNRGSGNTIYF
CDR3 DNA: TGTGCCAGTAACAGGGGGTCTGGAAACACCATATATTTT

clone size: .
D gene: .
V gene: TRBV7-2
J gene: TRBJ2-1
CDR3 protein: CASSRTTYNEQFF
CDR3 DNA: TGTGCCAGCAGCCGGACAACTTACAATGAGCAGTTCTTC

clone size: .
D gene: .
V gene: TRBV19
J gene: TRBJ2-7
CDR3 protein: CASSISWRSSYEQYF
CDR3 DNA: TGTGCCAGTAGTATAAGCTGGAGGAGCTCCTACGAGCAGTACTTC

clone size: .
D gene: TRBD1
V gene: TRBV10-3
J gene: TRBJ1-1
CDR3 protein: CAIKVGQGDTEAFF
CDR3 DNA: TGTGCCATCAAGGTTGGACAGGGAGACACTGAAGCTTTCTTT

clone size: .
D gene: TRBD2
V gene: TRBV18
J gene: TRBJ2-3
CDR3 protein: CASSPLWTSGSPDTQYF
CDR3 DNA: TGTGCCAGCTCACCACTATGGACTAGCGGGAGCCCAGATACGCAGTATTTT

clone size: .
D gene: .
V gene: TRBV30
J gene: TRBJ2-3
CDR3 protein: CAWSYGGAPDTQYF
CDR3 DNA: TGTGCCTGGAGTTACGGGGGAGCTCCAGATACGCAGTATTTT

clone size: .
D gene: TRBD2
V gene: TRBV19
J gene: TRBJ2-7
CDR3 protein: CASSTRTSGVYEQYF
CDR3 DNA: TGTGCCAGTAGTACCCGGACTAGCGGGGTCTACGAGCAGTACTTC

clone size: .
D gene: TRBD2
V gene: TRBV3-1/TRBV3-2
J gene: TRBJ2-1
CDR3 protein: CASSGTSYEQFF
CDR3 DNA: TGTGCCAGCAGCGGGACTAGTTATGAGCAGTTCTTC

clone size: .
D gene: TRBD1
V gene: TRBV28
J gene: TRBJ2-1
CDR3 protein: CASSGTGTGGNEQFF
CDR3 DNA: TGTGCCAGCAGTGGTACCGGGACAGGGGGCAATGAGCAGTTCTTC

clone size: .
D gene: .
V gene: TRBV14
J gene: TRBJ2-7
CDR3 protein: CASSQNSYEQYF
CDR3 DNA: TGTGCCAGCAGCCAGAATAGCTACGAGCAGTACTTC

clone size: .
D gene: TRBD1
V gene: TRBV24-1
J gene: TRBJ2-2
CDR3 protein: CATSARDRDDGELFF
CDR3 DNA: TGTGCCACCAGTGCCCGGGACAGGGATGATGGGGAGCTGTTTTTT

clone size: .
D gene: TRBD2
V gene: TRBV28
J gene: TRBJ2-1
CDR3 protein: CASSKGTSFWNEQFF
CDR3 DNA: TGTGCCAGCAGTAAGGGGACTAGCTTCTGGAATGAGCAGTTCTTC

clone size: .
D gene: .
V gene: TRBV5-6
J gene: TRBJ2-7
CDR3 protein: CASSPTGTLSYEQYF
CDR3 DNA: TGTGCCAGCAGCCCGACCGGTACACTATCCTACGAGCAGTACTTC

clone size: .
D gene: .
V gene: TRBV21-1
J gene: TRBJ2-2
CDR3 protein: CASSVGTSYTGELFF
CDR3 DNA: TGTGCCAGCAGCGTCGGGACTTCTTACACCGGGGAGCTGTTTTTT

clone size: .
D gene: .
V gene: TRBV14
J gene: TRBJ1-2
CDR3 protein: CASSQDFGHNYGYTF
CDR3 DNA: TGTGCCAGCAGCCAAGACTTCGGTCACAACTATGGCTACACCTTC

clone size: .
D gene: .
V gene: TRBV19
J gene: TRBJ2-1
CDR3 protein: CASSMDPGRGSVWFQFF
CDR3 DNA: TGTGCCAGTAGTATGGACCCGGGCAGGGGTAGCGTTTGGTTTCAGTTCTTC

clone size: few
D gene: .
V gene: TRBV5-8
J gene: TRBJ1-4
CDR3 protein: CASSLAGGGEKLFF
CDR3 DNA: TGTGCCAGCAGCTTGGCCGGGGGAGGTGAAAAACTGTTTTTT

clone size: .
D gene: .
V gene: TRBV4-3
J gene: TRBJ2-7
CDR3 protein: CASSQDYSRGYYEQYF
CDR3 DNA: TGCGCCAGCAGCCAAGATTATAGTCGGGGTTACTACGAGCAGTACTTC

clone size: .
D gene: .
V gene: TRBV7-3
J gene: TRBJ1-1
CDR3 protein: CASSGGAGTEAFF
CDR3 DNA: TGTGCCAGCAGTGGCGGGGCGGGGACTGAAGCTTTCTTT

clone size: once
D gene: .
V gene: TRBV19
J gene: TRBJ1-1
CDR3 protein: CASRIGNTEAFF
CDR3 DNA: TGTGCCAGTAGAATCGGGAACACTGAAGCTTTCTTT

clone size: .
D gene: .
V gene: TRBV7-9
J gene: TRBJ1-1
CDR3 protein: CASSSKGGMNTEAFF
CDR3 DNA: TGTGCCAGCAGCTCTAAAGGCGGAATGAACACTGAAGCTTTCTTT

clone size: once
D gene: .
V gene: TRBV7-2
J gene: TRBJ1-5
CDR3 protein: CASSLSDGDNQPQHF
CDR3 DNA: TGTGCCAGCAGCTTATCTGACGGAGATAATCAGCCCCAGCATTTT

clone size: .
D gene: .
V gene: TRBV19
J gene: TRBJ2-7
CDR3 protein: CATNMGAAGVHEQYF
CDR3 DNA: TGTGCCACCAATATGGGGGCGGCAGGGGTCCACGAGCAGTACTTC

clone size: .
D gene: TRBD2
V gene: TRBV5-4
J gene: TRBJ2-1
CDR3 protein: CASSSLLAGSSYNEQFF
CDR3 DNA: TGTGCCAGCAGCTCTCTATTAGCGGGGAGCTCCTACAATGAGCAGTTCTTC

clone size: .
D gene: TRBD1
V gene: TRBV19
J gene: TRBJ1-6
CDR3 protein: CASSSPGTGGTLHF
CDR3 DNA: TGTGCCAGTAGTAGTCCCGGGACAGGGGGCACCCTCCACTTT

clone size: .
D gene: .
V gene: TRBV6-6
J gene: TRBJ2-5
CDR3 protein: CASRRSGGIYETQYF
CDR3 DNA: TGTGCCAGCAGACGAAGTGGGGGGATTTATGAGACCCAGTACTTC

clone size: .
D gene: .
V gene: TRBV19
J gene: TRBJ2-7
CDR3 protein: CASSPFGGYEQYF
CDR3 DNA: TGTGCCAGTAGTCCGTTCGGGGGCTACGAGCAGTACTTC

clone size: .
D gene: .
V gene: TRBV12-3/TRBV12-4
J gene: TRBJ2-7
CDR3 protein: CASVRENWGEQYF
CDR3 DNA: TGTGCCAGCGTCCGGGAGAATTGGGGCGAGCAGTACTTC

clone size: .
D gene: .
V gene: TRBV21-1
J gene: TRBJ2-3
CDR3 protein: CASSRIIAGGCTDTQYF
CDR3 DNA: TGTGCCAGCAGTAGAATAATAGCGGGAGGGTGCACAGATACGCAGTATTTT

clone size: .
D gene: .
V gene: TRBV30
J gene: TRBJ1-2
CDR3 protein: CAWIPGPSYGYTF
CDR3 DNA: TGTGCCTGGATACCTGGTCCGAGCTATGGCTACACCTTC

clone size: .
D gene: TRBD1
V gene: TRBV7-3
J gene: TRBJ1-1
CDR3 protein: CASSPPGQTEAFF
CDR3 DNA: TGTGCCAGCAGCCCACCGGGACAGACTGAAGCTTTCTTT

clone size: .
D gene: .
V gene: TRBV2
J gene: TRBJ1-1
CDR3 protein: CASSGVRGKNTEAFF
CDR3 DNA: TGTGCCAGCAGTGGGGTAAGGGGCAAGAACACTGAAGCTTTCTTT

clone size: .
D gene: .
V gene: TRBV7-8
J gene: TRBJ1-2
CDR3 protein: CASSLGSGYYGYTF
CDR3 DNA: TGTGCCAGCAGCTTAGGTTCAGGGTACTATGGCTACACCTTC

clone size: .
D gene: TRBD1
V gene: TRBV30
J gene: TRBJ2-7
CDR3 protein: CAWSHRDRVTYEQYF
CDR3 DNA: TGTGCCTGGAGTCACCGGGACAGGGTGACCTACGAGCAGTACTTC

clone size: .
D gene: .
V gene: TRBV30
J gene: TRBJ1-4
CDR3 protein: CAWNRDPGEKLFF
CDR3 DNA: TGTGCCTGGAACCGGGATCCGGGGGAAAAACTGTTTTTT